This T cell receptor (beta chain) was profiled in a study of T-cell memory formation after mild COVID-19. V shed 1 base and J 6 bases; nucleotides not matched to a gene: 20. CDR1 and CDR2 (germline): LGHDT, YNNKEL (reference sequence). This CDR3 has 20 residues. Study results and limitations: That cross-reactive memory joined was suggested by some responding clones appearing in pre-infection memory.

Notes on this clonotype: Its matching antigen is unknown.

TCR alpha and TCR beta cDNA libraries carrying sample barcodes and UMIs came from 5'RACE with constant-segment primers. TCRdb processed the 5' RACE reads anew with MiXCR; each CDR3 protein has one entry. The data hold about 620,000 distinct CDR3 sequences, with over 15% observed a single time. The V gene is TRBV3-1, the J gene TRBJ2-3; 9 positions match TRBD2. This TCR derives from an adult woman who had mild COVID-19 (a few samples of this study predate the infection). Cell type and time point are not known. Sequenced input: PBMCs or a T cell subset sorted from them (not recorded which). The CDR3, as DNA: TGTGCCAGCAGCCAAGGGGTAGCGGGGGTACCAGGAGCTTTTTCGGATACGCAGTATTTT. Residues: CASSQGVAGVPGAFSDTQYF.